This TCR beta chain is from a study of beta chain features in type 1 diabetes (dated by TCRdb to 2016 to 2019). As for the study more broadly: Patients and healthy donors did not differ in mean age, gender distribution, total cell number or subset yield. Across all samples, around 100 million sorted cells were examined, and cell number per subset correlated strongly with RNA yield. Regulatory and stem cell-like memory subsets were obtained from only 8 patients and roughly eight healthy donors, while naive and central memory subsets were obtained from all 28 donors. The study compared the TCRB repertoires of sorted circulating CD4+ T cell subsets in recently diagnosed type 1 diabetes patients with those in matched healthy donors. The study at large found these results: Because cDNA rather than genomic DNA was sequenced, highly expressing activated cells could have been over-represented, although no difference in activation and CD3 levels was found between groups. In all four CD4+ subsets, TCRB CDR3 length was moderately but significantly shorter in type 1 diabetes patients. Fewer insertions and more nucleotide deletions at VDJ recombination sites were observed in patients with type 1 diabetes, implying thymic rearrangement abnormalities. Naive, central memory and regulatory TCRB repertoires appeared to be more similar among patients than among healthy donors. PCR might favor shorter templates, but patient and control samples were amplified and corrected together, so any skew would affect both groups equally. Because the HLA sub-analyses included only small numbers of individuals, any influence of HLA type on TCRB rearrangement was left unresolved.

The entire amount of isolated RNA was reverse transcribed using the High Capacity cDNA Reverse Transcription Kit, so the sequenced TCRB transcripts were expressed ones. Deep immunoSEQ sequencing was performed on naive, central memory and regulatory T cell samples, with an average of roughly 3.6 million total reads per sample. After sorted cells were lysed in RLT buffer, RNA was extracted with DNase-treated RNeasy Micro or Mini kits, with the choice depending on cell number. Each cell subset was processed on its own to prevent cross-contamination, while patient and healthy donor samples were processed together. The immunoSEQ multiplex PCR was used to amplify TCRB sequences from cDNA, generating 87-bp fragments that spanned the CDR3 region. Sequencing of the amplicons was performed on the Illumina HiSeq platform. Concerning the study's data processing: Synthetic template baselines were used to correct PCR bias computationally, reads within Hamming distance 2 were collapsed together, and singletons that could not be merged were discarded. By aligning reads against IMGT, V, D and J genes, CDR3 length, and insertions or deletions at six rearrangement sites were assigned. Clonotype counts were normalized to sorted cell number within each subset before computing true diversity and Gini coefficients with the tcR R package. The overlap coefficient, calculated on TCRB nucleotide sequences, was used to measure repertoire sharing. As a proxy for the pre-selection repertoire, out-of-frame TCRB sequences from naive cells were analyzed. Entries here come from immuneACCESS through TCRdb and include only in-frame sequences with V and J called. Some clones fail to appear in such tables; in the studies checked, an unresolved V gene covers under half of the shortfall, and the cause of the remainder is unknown. V, J and clone size are those of that table, while D and trimming were read from the DNA. This sample is represented by hundreds of thousands of clones; 10% to 15% of them were singletons. 0.017% of the sample rests with the top ten.

Comments on this clone: What this receptor recognizes is not known. No much larger clone is present one base from it, and per-base qualities are unavailable.

From cysteine to phenylalanine, the CDR3 is 14 amino acids long. Only CDR3 DNA remains: 42 bases, in frame from the first base. Trimming at the junction amounts to 1 base on V and 4 bases on J, and the germline ends lie 9 bases apart. CDR1 SGHRS and CDR2 YFSETQ are derived from the germline V gene. Each donor gave one peripheral blood draw, averaging approximately 120 mL, which was collected into heparinised tubes. Naive, central memory, regulatory and stem cell-like memory CD4+ T cells were sorted on a BD FACSAria II using a panel including CD45RO, CCR7, CD25, CD127, CD95 and CD27. All sorted populations exceeded 98% purity. PBMCs were separated immediately by Lymphoprep density gradient centrifugation and were stained directly, without being cultured. Samples were stained and sorted in pairs, with one healthy donor and one patient per experiment, so that batch effects were minimized.

The V gene is TRBV5-1 and the J gene is TRBJ2-1; TRBD2 is a possible D gene, resting on 6 matching bases. The receptor comes from a man younger than 30 in good health. Sequencing was done on a sample of naive CD4+ T cells from blood. The cell subset or site label, read with the paper, signifies: true naive CD4+ T cells. The CDR3 protein sequence reads: CASSLTSIYNEQFF. The sequenced DNA: TGCGCCAGCAGCTTGACTAGCATATACAATGAGCAGTTCTTC.